This T cell receptor beta chain was captured in a study of blood T cell repertoires in COVID-19. Recruitment covered 25 or so US areas and drew participants whose ages spanned about 18 to 100 years. The assay was immunoSEQ multiplex PCR, and TCRdb's table has in-frame clones only and misses some. The data contain fewer than 250,000 clones, under 85% of them singletons. The V gene's germline CDR1 is KGHSH and CDR2 LQKENI. The CDR3 consists of 12 residues. The ends were cut back, 5 bases at V and 7 bases at J, with 11 bases in the middle. This receptor was identified in a man aged 55 to 70 who had recovered from COVID-19. The V call is TRBV18, the J call TRBJ1-1; D perhaps matches TRBD1 (5 bases). Sequencing used PBMCs or T cells enriched from blood (not recorded which). CDR3 DNA sequence: TGTGCCAGCTCAACTCAGGGAGGTGAAGCTTTCTTT. Its translation: CASSTQGGEAFF.